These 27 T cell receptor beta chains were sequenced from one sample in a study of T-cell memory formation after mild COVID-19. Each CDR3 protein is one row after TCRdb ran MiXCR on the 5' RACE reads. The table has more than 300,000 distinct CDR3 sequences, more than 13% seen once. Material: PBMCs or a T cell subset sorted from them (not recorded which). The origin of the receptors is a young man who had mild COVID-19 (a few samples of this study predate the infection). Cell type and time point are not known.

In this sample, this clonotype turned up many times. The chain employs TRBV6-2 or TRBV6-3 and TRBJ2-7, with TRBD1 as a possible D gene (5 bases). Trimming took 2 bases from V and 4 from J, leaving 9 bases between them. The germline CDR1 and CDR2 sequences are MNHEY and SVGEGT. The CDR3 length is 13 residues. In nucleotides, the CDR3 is TGTGCCAGCAGTTACGGGGCAGATTACGAGCAGTACTTC. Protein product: CASSYGADYEQYF.

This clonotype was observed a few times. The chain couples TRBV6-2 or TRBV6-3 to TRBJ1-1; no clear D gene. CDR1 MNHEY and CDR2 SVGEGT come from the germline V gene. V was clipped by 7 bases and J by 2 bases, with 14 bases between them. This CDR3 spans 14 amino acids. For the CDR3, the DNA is TGTGCCAGCATAAATAATGAGGTCAACACTGAAGCTTTCTTT. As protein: CASINNEVNTEAFF.

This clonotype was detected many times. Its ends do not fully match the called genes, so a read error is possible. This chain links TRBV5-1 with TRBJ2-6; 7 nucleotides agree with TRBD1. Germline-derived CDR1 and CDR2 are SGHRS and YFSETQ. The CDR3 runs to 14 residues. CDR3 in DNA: TGTGCCAGCAGGGACAGCTCTGGGGCCAACGTCCTGACTTTC. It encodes CASRDSSGANVLTF.

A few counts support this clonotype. This CDR3 reads CASSLLDRVGTGELFF. CDR3 in DNA: TGTGCCAGCAGTTTATTGGACAGGGTGGGCACCGGGGAGCTGTTTTTT. The gene calls are TRBV27 and TRBJ2-2, with 8 bases aligning to TRBD1. Germline V CDR1 and CDR2: MNHEY, SMNVEV (reference sequence). This CDR3 is built from 16 residues. The J segment lost 4 bases and the V segment lost 1 base, leaving 5 bases of the junction unmatched.

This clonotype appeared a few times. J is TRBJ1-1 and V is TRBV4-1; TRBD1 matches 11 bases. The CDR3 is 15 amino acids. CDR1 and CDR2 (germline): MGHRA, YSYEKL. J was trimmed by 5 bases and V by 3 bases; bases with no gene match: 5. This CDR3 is CASSHGQGARTEAFF. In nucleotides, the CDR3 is TGCGCCAGCAGCCACGGACAGGGGGCAAGGACTGAAGCTTTCTTT.

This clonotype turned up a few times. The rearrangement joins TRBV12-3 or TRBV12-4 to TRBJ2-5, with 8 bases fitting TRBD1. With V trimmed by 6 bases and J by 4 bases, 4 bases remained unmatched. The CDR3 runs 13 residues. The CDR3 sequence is CASSRQGPETQYF. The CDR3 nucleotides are TGTGCCAGCAGCCGACAGGGGCCAGAGACCCAGTACTTC.

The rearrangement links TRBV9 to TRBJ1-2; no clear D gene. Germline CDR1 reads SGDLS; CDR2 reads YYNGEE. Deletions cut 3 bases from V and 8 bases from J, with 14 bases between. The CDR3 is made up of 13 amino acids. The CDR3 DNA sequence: TGTGCCAGCAGCGATGATTTACTCGCCGGCTACACCTTC. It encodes CASSDDLLAGYTF.

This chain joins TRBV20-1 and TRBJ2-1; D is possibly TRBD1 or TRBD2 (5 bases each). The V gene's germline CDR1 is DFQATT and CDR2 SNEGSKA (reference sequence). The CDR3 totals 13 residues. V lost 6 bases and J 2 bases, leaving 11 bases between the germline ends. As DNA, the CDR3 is TGCAGTGCCCTGGGGGAAACCTACAATGAGCAGTTCTTC. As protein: CSALGETYNEQFF.

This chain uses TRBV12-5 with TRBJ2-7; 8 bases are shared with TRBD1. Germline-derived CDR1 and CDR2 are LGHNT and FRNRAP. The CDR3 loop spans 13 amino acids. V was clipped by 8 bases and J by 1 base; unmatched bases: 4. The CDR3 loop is CASRDRRSYEQYF. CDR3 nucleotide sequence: TGTGCTAGTCGGGACAGGCGGTCCTACGAGCAGTACTTC.

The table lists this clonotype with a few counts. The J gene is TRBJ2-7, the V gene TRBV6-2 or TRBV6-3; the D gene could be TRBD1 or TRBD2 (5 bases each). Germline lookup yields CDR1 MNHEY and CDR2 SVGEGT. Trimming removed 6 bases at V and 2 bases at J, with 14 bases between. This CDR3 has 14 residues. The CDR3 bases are TGTGCCAGCAGCCACAGGTATAGCGCCTACGAGCAGTACTTC. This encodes CASSHRYSAYEQYF.

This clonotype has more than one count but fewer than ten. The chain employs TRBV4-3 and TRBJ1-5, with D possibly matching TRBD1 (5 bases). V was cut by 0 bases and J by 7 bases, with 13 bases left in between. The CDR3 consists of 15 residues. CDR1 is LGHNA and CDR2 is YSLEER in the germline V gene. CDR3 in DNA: TGCGCCAGCAGCCAAGATAAATCAGGGCGACAGCCCCAGCATTTT. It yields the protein CASSQDKSGRQPQHF.

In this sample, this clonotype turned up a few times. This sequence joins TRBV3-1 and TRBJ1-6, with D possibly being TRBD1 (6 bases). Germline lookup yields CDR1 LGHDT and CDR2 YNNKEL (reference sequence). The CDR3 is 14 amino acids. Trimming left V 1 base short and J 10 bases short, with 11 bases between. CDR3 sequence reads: CASSQAGVGSPLHF. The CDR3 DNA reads TGTGCCAGCAGCCAAGCAGGGGTAGGATCACCCCTCCACTTT.

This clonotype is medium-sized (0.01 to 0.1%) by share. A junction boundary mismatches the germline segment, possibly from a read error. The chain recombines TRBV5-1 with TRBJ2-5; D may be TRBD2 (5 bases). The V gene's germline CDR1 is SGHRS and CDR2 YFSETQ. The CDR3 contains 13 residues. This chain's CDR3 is CASSLEGQETQYF. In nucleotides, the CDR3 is TGTGCCAGCAGCTTAGAGGGCCAAGAGACCCAGTACTTC.

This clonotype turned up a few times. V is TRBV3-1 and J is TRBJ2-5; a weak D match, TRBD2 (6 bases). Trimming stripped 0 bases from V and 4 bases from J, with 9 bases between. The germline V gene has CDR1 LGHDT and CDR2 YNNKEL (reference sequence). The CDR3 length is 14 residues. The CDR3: CASSQDGGIETQYF. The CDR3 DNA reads TGTGCCAGCAGCCAAGATGGGGGGATAGAGACCCAGTACTTC.

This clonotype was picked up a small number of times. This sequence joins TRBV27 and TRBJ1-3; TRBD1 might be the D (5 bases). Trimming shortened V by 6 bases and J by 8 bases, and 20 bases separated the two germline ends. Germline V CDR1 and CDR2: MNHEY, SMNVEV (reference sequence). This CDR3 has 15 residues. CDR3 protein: CASSKSDRAGHTIYF. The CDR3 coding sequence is TGTGCCAGCAGCAAAAGCGATAGGGCGGGACACACCATATATTTT.

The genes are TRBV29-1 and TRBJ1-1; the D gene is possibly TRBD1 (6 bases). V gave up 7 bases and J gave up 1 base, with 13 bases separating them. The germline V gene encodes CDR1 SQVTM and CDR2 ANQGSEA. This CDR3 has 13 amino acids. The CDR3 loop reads CSARVGGNTEAFF. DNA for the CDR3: TGCAGCGCGCGAGTAGGGGGGAACACTGAAGCTTTCTTT. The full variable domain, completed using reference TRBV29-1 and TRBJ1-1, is SAVISQKPSRDICQRGTSLTIQCQVDSQVTMMFWYRQQPGQSLTLIATANQGSEATYESGFVIDKFPISRPNLTFSTLTVSNMSPEDSSIYLCSARVGGNTEAFFGQGTRLTVV.

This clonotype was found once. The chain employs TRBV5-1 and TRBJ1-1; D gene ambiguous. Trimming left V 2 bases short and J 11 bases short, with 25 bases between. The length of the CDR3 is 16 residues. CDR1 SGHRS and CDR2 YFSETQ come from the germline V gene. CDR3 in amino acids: CASSFLVGHDNPAAFF. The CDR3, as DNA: TGCGCCAGCAGCTTTCTAGTCGGGCACGATAACCCCGCCGCTTTCTTT.

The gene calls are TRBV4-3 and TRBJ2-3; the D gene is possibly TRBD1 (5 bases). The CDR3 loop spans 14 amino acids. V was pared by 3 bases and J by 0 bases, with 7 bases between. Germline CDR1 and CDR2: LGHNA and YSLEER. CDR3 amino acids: CASSHGQSTDTQYF. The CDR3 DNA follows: TGCGCCAGCAGCCACGGACAAAGCACAGATACGCAGTATTTT.

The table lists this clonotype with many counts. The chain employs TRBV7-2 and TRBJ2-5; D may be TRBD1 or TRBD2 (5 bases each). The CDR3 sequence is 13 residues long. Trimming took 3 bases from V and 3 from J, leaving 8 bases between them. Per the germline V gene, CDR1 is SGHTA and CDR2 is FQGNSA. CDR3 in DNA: TGTGCCAGCAGCTTCGGGACGAAAGAGACCCAGTACTTC. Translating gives CASSFGTKETQYF. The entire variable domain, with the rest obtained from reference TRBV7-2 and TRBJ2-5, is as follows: GAGVSQSPSNKVTEKGKDVELRCDPISGHTALYWYRQSLGQGLEFLIYFQGNSAPDKSGLPSDRFSAERTGGSVSTLTIQRTQQEDSAVYLCASSFGTKETQYFGPGTRLLVL.

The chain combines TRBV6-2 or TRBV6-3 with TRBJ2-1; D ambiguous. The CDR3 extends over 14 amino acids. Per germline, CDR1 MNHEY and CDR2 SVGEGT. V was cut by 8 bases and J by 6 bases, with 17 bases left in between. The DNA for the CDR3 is TGTGCCAGCGAAGATGACCGGTTGGGCAATGAGCAGTTCTTC. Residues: CASEDDRLGNEQFF.

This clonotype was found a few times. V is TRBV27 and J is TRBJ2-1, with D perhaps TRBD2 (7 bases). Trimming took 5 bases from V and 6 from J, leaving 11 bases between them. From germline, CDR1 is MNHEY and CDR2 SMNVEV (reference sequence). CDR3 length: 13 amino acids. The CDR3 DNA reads TGTGCCAGCAGTGCCGGGGGGCCCAATGAGCAGTTCTTC. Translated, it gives CASSAGGPNEQFF.

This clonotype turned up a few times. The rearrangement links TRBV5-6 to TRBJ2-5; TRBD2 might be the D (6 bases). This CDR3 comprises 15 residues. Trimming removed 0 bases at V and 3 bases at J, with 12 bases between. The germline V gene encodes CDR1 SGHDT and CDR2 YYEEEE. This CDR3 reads CASSLVAGPKETQYF. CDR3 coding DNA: TGTGCCAGCAGCTTGGTCGCGGGACCCAAAGAGACCCAGTACTTC.

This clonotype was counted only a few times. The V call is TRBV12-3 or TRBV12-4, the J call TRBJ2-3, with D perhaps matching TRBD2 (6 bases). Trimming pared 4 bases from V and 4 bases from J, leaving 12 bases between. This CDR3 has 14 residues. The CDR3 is CASSYGGSSDTQYF. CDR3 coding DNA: TGTGCCAGCAGTTACGGGGGAAGTTCAGATACGCAGTATTTT.

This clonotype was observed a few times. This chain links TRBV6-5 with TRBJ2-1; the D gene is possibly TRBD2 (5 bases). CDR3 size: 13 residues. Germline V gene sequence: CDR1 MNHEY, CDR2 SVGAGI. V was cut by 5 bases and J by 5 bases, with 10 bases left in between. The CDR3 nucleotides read TGTGCCAGCAGTACCGGGGATCACAATGAGCAGTTCTTC. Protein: CASSTGDHNEQFF.

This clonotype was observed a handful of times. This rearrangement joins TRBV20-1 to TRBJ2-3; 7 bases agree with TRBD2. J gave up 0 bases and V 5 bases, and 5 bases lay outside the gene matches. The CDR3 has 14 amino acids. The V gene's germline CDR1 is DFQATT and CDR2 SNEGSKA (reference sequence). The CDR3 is CSALLAYSTDTQYF. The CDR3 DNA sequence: TGCAGTGCTCTACTAGCGTACAGCACAGATACGCAGTATTTT.

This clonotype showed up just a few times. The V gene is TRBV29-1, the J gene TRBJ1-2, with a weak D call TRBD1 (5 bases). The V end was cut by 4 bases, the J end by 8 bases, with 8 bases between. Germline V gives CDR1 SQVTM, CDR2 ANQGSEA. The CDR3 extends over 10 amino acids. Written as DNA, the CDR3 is TGCAGCGTTGTAGGGGACGGCTACACCTTC. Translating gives CSVVGDGYTF.

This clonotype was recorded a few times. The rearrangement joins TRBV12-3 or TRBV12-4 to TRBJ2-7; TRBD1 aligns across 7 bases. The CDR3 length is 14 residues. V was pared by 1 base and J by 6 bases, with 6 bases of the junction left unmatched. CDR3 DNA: TGTGCCAGCAGTTTAGGAAATACAGGGGCCGAGCAGTACGTC. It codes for CASSLGNTGAEQYV.